This T cell receptor beta chain is drawn from a study of T cell repertoires in cytomegalovirus infection (dated by TCRdb to between 2019 and 2020). Context from the whole study: Because public TCR beta signatures pointed to carriage of CMV infection together with the matching HLA type, the HLA type of each donor mattered for the analysis. Overall study outcomes, separate from this receptor: The ex vivo response was dominated by HLA-C-restricted CMV-specific TCR beta clonotypes, which also provided the single most frequent clonotype in two of eight donors. In both this cohort and an independent cohort of 352 donors, the cumulative frequency of public TCR beta family members distinguished carriers of CMV infection plus the relevant HLA type.

The CDR1 and CDR2 encoded by the germline V gene (reference sequence) are SGHNT and YYREEE. V and J lose 0 bases and 1 base, and a span of 11 bases separates them. Measured from the cysteine to the phenylalanine, the CDR3 is 15 residues long. Kept here is only the CDR3 DNA, which spans 45 bases and is read in frame from base 1. Sequenced on an Illumina HiSeq 1500. TCRdb handled the public reads itself, with Q25 trimming in fastp and clone calling in MiXCR, and kept productive beta chains. Rows are combined by CDR3 protein, so each entry shows the most common genes and DNA. For this sample the table gives 250,000 or so distinct CDR3 sequences, of which roughly 9% were detected only once. Jointly, the top ten make up roughly 15% of the sample. Only a few counts were recorded for this clonotype. Its recognized antigen is unknown. It has no much larger one-base neighbor in the sample; base qualities were not kept.

In this chain, TRBV5-4 is recombined with TRBJ2-7, with TRBD2 perhaps the D gene, on 6 matching bases. The sequenced material came from PBMCs. The TCR comes from a human donor in good health (CMV status not recorded). Some clones in this sample may be carry-over from other donors' samples. The CDR3 reads as follows: CASSLGAGESYEQYF. The DNA sequence reads TGTGCCAGCAGCTTGGGAGCGGGTGAATCCTACGAGCAGTACTTC.